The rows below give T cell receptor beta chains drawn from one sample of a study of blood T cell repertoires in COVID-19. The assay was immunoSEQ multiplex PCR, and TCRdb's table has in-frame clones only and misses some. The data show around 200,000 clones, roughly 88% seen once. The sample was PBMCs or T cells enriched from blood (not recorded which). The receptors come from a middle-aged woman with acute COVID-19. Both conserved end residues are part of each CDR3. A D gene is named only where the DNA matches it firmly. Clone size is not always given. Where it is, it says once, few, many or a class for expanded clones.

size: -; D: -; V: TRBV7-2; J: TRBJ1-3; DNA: TGTGCCAGCAGCCAAATTCGGGACACTGGAAACACCATATATTTT; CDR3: CASSQIRDTGNTIYF
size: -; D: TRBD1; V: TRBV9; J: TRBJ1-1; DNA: TGTGCCAGCAGCCCAGAGACAGGGATTGGCGAAGCTTTCTTT; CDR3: CASSPETGIGEAFF
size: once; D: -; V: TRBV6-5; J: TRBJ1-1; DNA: TGTGCCAGTAACAGGGACCTTGAAGCTTTCTTT; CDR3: CASNRDLEAFF
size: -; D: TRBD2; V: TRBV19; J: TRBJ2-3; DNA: TGTGCCAGTACCCGGACTAGCGGGGGCCCCCAACCAGATACGCAGTATTTT; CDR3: CASTRTSGGPQPDTQYF
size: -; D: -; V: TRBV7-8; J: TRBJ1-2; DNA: TGTGCCAGCACCCCAAACAGGGCTCGGGATGGCTACACCTTC; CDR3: CASTPNRARDGYTF
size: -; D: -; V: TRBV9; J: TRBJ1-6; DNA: TGTGCCAGCAGCGCGCAGGGGAGCCCCTTCCCGGATTCACCCCTCCACTTT; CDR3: CASSAQGSPFPDSPLHF
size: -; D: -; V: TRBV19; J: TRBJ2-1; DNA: TGTGCCAGTAGTATAGCAGGCAATGAGCAGTTCTTC; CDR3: CASSIAGNEQFF
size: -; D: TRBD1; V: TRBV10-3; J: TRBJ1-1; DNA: TGTGCCATCAGGGGGACAGGGTGGAGCACTGAAGCTTTCTTT; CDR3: CAIRGTGWSTEAFF
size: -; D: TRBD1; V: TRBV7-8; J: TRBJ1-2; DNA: TGTGCCAGCAGCCCACAATGGACAGGGGAGGCCTATGGCTACACCTTC; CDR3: CASSPQWTGEAYGYTF
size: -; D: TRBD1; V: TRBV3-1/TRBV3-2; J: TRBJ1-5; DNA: TGTGCCAGCAGCTCCCGGGACAGACCTTATCAGCCCCAGCATTTT; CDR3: CASSSRDRPYQPQHF
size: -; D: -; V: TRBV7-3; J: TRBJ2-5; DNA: TGTGCCAGCAGCTTAGGTTCGGTTTACCAAGAGACCCAGTACTTC; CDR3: CASSLGSVYQETQYF
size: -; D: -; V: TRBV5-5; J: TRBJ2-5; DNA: TGTGCCAGCAGCTTGGGCAGGGCGTATATAGAGACCCAGTACTTC; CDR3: CASSLGRAYIETQYF
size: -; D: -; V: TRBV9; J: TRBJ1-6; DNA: TGTGCCAGCAGAGAGGGAACCTATAATTCACCCCTCCACTTT; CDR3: CASREGTYNSPLHF
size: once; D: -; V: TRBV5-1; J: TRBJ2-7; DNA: TGCGCCAGCAGCTCTACAGACTACGAGCAGTACTTC; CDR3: CASSSTDYEQYF
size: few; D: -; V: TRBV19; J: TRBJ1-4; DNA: TGTGCCAGTAGAATGAGGTCTGATGAAAAACTGTTTTTT; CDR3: CASRMRSDEKLFF
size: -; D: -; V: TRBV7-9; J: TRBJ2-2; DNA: TGTGCCAGCAGCTTTACAAGCACCGGGGAGCTGTTTTTT; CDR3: CASSFTSTGELFF
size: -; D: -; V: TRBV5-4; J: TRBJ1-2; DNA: TGTGCCAGCAGCTTGGATTCCCGCGTGGACAGCGGCCCGACTAACTATGGCTACACCTTC; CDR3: CASSLDSRVDSGPTNYGYTF
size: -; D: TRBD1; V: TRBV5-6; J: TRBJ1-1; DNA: TGTGCCAGCAGCTTACGGACAGGGGGAGGATATGGTGAAGCTTTCTTT; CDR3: CASSLRTGGGYGEAFF
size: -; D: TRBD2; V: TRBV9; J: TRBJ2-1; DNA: TGTGCCAGCAGCGCATTCCCCACTAGCGGGGGGGTTACGGAGCAGTTCTTC; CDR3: CASSAFPTSGGVTEQFF
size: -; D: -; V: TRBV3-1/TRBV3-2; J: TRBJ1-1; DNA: TGTGCCAGCAGCCTCGGAGTAGCTGAAGCTTTCTTT; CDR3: CASSLGVAEAFF
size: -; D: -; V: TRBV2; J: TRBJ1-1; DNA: TGTGCCAGCAGTGAATTTACGGGGAACACTGAAGCTTTCTTT; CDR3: CASSEFTGNTEAFF
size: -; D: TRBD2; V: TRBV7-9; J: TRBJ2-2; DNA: TGTGCCAGCAGCCCTGGACTAGCGGGGGGCCTGGTTGTTACCGGGGAGCTGTTTTTT; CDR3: CASSPGLAGGLVVTGELFF
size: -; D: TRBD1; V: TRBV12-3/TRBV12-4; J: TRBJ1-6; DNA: TGTGCCAGCAGTGGGACAGGGGTTTCACCCCTCCACTTT; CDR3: CASSGTGVSPLHF
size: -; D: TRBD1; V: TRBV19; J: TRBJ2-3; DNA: TGTGCCAGTAGAGGACAGGGCCTCCTCACAGATACGCAGTATTTT; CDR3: CASRGQGLLTDTQYF
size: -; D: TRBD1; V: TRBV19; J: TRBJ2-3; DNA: TGTGCCAGTAGTAGAGGGGGACAGCCCCTTACAGATACGCAGTATTTT; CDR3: CASSRGGQPLTDTQYF
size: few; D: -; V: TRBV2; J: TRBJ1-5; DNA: TGTGCCAGCAGTGGAACAGGGAATAGCAATCAGCCCCAGCATTTT; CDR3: CASSGTGNSNQPQHF
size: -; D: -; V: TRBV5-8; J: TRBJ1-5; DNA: TGTGCCAGCAGCACCGACACTCAGCCCCAGCATTTT; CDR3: CASSTDTQPQHF
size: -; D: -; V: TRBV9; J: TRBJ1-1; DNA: TGTGCCAGCAGCGAGGGAGGGTCCACTGAAGCTTTCTTT; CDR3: CASSEGGSTEAFF
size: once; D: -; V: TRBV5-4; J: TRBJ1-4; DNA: TGTGCCAGCAGCTTGGGCGCAGGGATGTCAACTAATGAAAAACTGTTTTTT; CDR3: CASSLGAGMSTNEKLFF
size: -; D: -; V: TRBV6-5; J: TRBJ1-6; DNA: TGTGCCAGCAAAGTAGAGGGGGTAGTAAATTCACCCCTCCACTTT; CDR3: CASKVEGVVNSPLHF
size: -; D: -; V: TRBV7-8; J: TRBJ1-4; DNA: TGTGCCAGCAGCTTAGCGGCAGGCGTGAATTCAAAACTGTTTTTT; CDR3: CASSLAAGVNSKLFF
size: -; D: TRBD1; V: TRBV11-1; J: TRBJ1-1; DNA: TGTGCCAGCAGCCACGAACAGGGGGCGAGTACTGAAGCTTTCTTT; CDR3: CASSHEQGASTEAFF
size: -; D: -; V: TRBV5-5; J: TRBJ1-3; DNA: TGTGCCAGCAGCCGAACCATTCAAACAGAAATCTCTGGAAACACCATATATTTT; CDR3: CASSRTIQTEISGNTIYF
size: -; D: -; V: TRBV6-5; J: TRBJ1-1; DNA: TGTGCCAGCAGTTACTCTCGTGCAGGGTTCACTGAAGCTTTCTTT; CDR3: CASSYSRAGFTEAFF
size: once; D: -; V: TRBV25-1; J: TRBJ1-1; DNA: TGTGCCAGCACCAAAGAAGGAACGGGAAACACTGAAGCTTTCTTT; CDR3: CASTKEGTGNTEAFF
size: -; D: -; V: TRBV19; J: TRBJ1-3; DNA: TGTGCCAGTAGTCCCCGGCGGGGTGGAAACACCATATATTTT; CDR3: CASSPRRGGNTIYF
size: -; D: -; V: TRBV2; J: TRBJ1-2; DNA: TGTGCCTCAACCCAGGTCGATCGCTATGGCTACACCTTC; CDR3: CASTQVDRYGYTF
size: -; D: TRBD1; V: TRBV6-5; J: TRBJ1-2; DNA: TGTGCCAGCAGTCGGACAGGGGGAAACTATGGCTACACCTTC; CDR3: CASSRTGGNYGYTF
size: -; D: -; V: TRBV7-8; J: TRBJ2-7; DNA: TGTGCCAGCAGCTTAGAAATCGGCAGGGGCAACGAGCAGTACTTC; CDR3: CASSLEIGRGNEQYF
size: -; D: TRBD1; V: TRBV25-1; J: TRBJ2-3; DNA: TGTGCCAGCAGCCGGACAGGGCTGACGGACACAGATACGCAGTATTTT; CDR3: CASSRTGLTDTDTQYF